In its sample, the clone carrying this TCR beta chain was seen a few times. The antigen remains undetermined. Every isolated RNA sample was fully reverse transcribed, so sequencing captured expressed TCRB transcripts. Here immunoSEQ multiplex PCR was the method, and the copy in TCRdb shows in-frame clones only, minus some. There are just under 150,000 clones in the sample; 13% occur only once, and roughly 1.4% lies in the top ten. This specimen comes from a study of beta chain features in type 1 diabetes. Study-level findings and limits: There was a moderate but significant shortening of TCRB CDR3s in all four CD4+ subsets of Type 1 diabetes patients.

The CDR3 has 14 residues. Per the germline V gene, CDR1 is MDHEN and CDR2 is SYDVKM. V was shortened by 6 bases and J by 8 bases, with 19 bases between the two germline ends. This chain joins TRBV28 and TRBJ1-2; maybe TRBD1 (5 bases). Sequenced material: central memory CD4+ T cells from blood. The TCR originated in a man younger than 35 with type 1 diabetes. Here the CDR3 reads CASRSPSGPLGYTF. CDR3 bases: TGTGCCAGCAGATCCCCCTCAGGGCCCCTAGGCTACACCTTC.